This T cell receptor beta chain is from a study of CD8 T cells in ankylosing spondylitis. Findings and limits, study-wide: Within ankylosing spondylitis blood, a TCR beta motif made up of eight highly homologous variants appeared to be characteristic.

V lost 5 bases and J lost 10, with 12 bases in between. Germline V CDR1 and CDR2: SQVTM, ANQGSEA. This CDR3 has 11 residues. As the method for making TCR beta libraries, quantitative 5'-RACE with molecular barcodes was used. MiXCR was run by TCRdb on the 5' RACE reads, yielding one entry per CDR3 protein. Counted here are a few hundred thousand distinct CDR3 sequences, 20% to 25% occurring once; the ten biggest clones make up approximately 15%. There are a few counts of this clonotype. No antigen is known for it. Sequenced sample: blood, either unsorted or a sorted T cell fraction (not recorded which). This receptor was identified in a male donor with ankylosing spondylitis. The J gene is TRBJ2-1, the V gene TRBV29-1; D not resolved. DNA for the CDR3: TGCAGCGTTCCGAGCGTCGGAGAGCAGTTCTTC. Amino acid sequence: CSVPSVGEQFF.